A single sample is the source of the 30 T cell receptor beta chains below, sequenced in a study of tumor-infiltrating lymphocytes in localized non-small cell lung cancer. TCRdb's table, derived via immunoSEQ multiplex PCR, lists solely in-frame clones and lacks some. The sample has 25,000 or so clones, roughly 66% seen once. Specimen: lung tumor tissue. These receptors came from a human donor with non-small cell lung cancer.

This clone has just one count. The chain carries TRBV5-1 and TRBJ2-7; D is unresolved. V dropped 4 bases and J dropped 1 base, with 15 bases sitting between them. The CDR3 contains 15 residues. Germline V CDR1 and CDR2: SGHRS, YFSETQ. The CDR3 coding sequence is TGCGCCAGCAGCACGGACGACCGAGTATCCTACGAGCAGTACTTC. This translates into CASSTDDRVSYEQYF.

The rearrangement joins TRBV13 to TRBJ1-6; 9 bases map to TRBD1. V shed 3 bases, J shed 10 bases, and the junction held 4 bases outside the gene matches. The CDR3 is 14 amino acids. Germline V lookup: CDR1 PRHDT, CDR2 FYEKMQ (reference sequence). CDR3 in amino acids: CASSLGTGNSPLHF. The CDR3 nucleotides read TGTGCCAGCAGCTTGGGGACAGGGAACTCACCCCTCCACTTT.

The rearrangement uses TRBV11-3 and TRBJ2-3; maybe TRBD2 (6 bases). Deletions cut 2 bases from V and 1 base from J, with 13 bases between. Germline values: CDR1 SGHNT, CDR2 YENEEA. The CDR3 contains 16 residues. CDR3 sequence (DNA): TGTGCCAGCAGCTTAATCGGAGGGGTGGGCACAGATACGCAGTATTTT. This gives the protein CASSLIGGVGTDTQYF.

The CDR3: CASSVVGTPSSGNTIYF. Written as DNA, the CDR3 is TGTGCCAGCAGCGTAGTAGGGACACCTAGCTCTGGAAACACCATATATTTT. V usage is TRBV9 and J usage is TRBJ1-3; TRBD1 is a possible D gene (6 bases). CDR1 and CDR2 from the germline V gene are SGDLS and YYNGEE. The ends were cut back, 0 bases at V and 0 bases at J, with 13 bases in the middle. CDR3 length: 17 amino acids.

As for this clone: Different DNA sequences within this sample yield the same CDR3. The chain has TRBV18 and TRBJ2-7; D gene ambiguous. Germline V gives CDR1 KGHSH, CDR2 LQKENI. The CDR3 has 11 amino acids. The V end lost 4 bases, the J end lost 6 bases, and 7 bases lay between the germline ends. The CDR3 loop is CASSLIGEQYF. The DNA for the CDR3 is TGTGCCAGCTCACTCATCGGCGAGCAGTACTTC.

V and J are TRBV6-1 and TRBJ1-1, with a tentative D call TRBD1 (5 bases). The CDR3 extends over 13 amino acids. Germline CDR1 and CDR2: MNHNS and SASEGT. V lost 7 bases, J lost 1 base, and 10 bases lay in between. The CDR3 nucleotides read TGTGCCAGCATGGGGCAGGGGAACACTGAAGCTTTCTTT. Protein: CASMGQGNTEAFF.

The CDR3 nucleotides are TGTGCCAGCAGTGGGGGAGGGCTCACTGAAGCTTTCTTT. It is translated as CASSGGGLTEAFF. The chain combines TRBV2 with TRBJ1-1; D unclear. V dropped 4 bases and J dropped 4 bases, with 10 bases sitting between them. This CDR3 spans 13 amino acids. Germline V gene lookup returns CDR1 SNHLY and CDR2 FYNNEI.

This chain links TRBV29-1 with TRBJ2-3; TRBD2 matches at 11 bases. With V trimmed by 4 bases and J by 7 bases, 4 bases remained unmatched. The CDR3 has 13 residues. Germline-derived CDR1 and CDR2 are SQVTM and ANQGSEA. CDR3 protein: CSVVTSGAHTQYF. CDR3 coding DNA: TGCAGCGTTGTGACTAGCGGGGCCCATACGCAGTATTTT.

This chain connects TRBV4-3 to TRBJ1-2; TRBD1 matches at 8 bases. Germline V CDR1 and CDR2: LGHNA, YSLEER. CDR3 length: 15 residues. V gave up 4 bases and J gave up 7 bases; unmatched junction bases: 11. Written as DNA, the CDR3 is TGCGCCAGCAGCCCGACCGAGACAGGGGTGGGTGGCTACACCTTC. It specifies CASSPTETGVGGYTF.

CDR3 sequence reads: CASSGGQTDTQYF. The DNA of the CDR3 is TGTGCCAGCAGCGGTGGACAAACAGATACGCAGTATTTT. The chain carries TRBV9 and TRBJ2-3, with a possible D match to TRBD1 (5 bases). This CDR3 comprises 13 residues. CDR1 is SGDLS, CDR2 YYNGEE, per germline. Trimming cost V 3 bases and J 3 bases, with 8 bases left between them.

The chain has TRBV5-4 and TRBJ2-5; D may be TRBD1 or TRBD2 (6 bases each). Germline V gene lookup returns CDR1 SGHNT and CDR2 YYREEE (reference sequence). There are 16 residues in the CDR3. V dropped 4 bases and J dropped 3 bases, with 19 bases sitting between them. CDR3 residues: CASSPGGGRSEETQYF. The CDR3, as DNA: TGTGCCAGCAGCCCTGGAGGGGGGAGGTCAGAAGAGACCCAGTACTTC.

The chain recombines TRBV7-2 with TRBJ2-3, with 8 bases fitting TRBD2. V gave up 5 bases and J gave up 6 bases; unmatched junction bases: 7. The CDR3 length is 14 residues. Germline CDR1 reads SGHTA; CDR2 reads FQGNSA. The CDR3 DNA sequence: TGTGCCAGCAGCGACGGGGGGGCATCTGATACGCAGTATTTT. Its translation is CASSDGGASDTQYF. The full variable domain, its missing parts supplied by reference TRBV7-2 and TRBJ2-3, is GAGVSQSPSNKVTEKGKDVELRCDPISGHTALYWYRQSLGQGLEFLIYFQGNSAPDKSGLPSDRFSAERTGGSVSTLTIQRTQQEDSAVYLCASSDGGASDTQYFGPGTRLTVL.

J is TRBJ2-5 and V is TRBV7-2; D uncertain. Per the germline V gene, CDR1 is SGHTA and CDR2 is FQGNSA. This CDR3 has 14 residues. V dropped 4 bases and J dropped 3 bases, with 12 bases sitting between them. CDR3 DNA: TGTGCCAGCAGCTCGTCTCAGAGGAAAGAGACCCAGTACTTC. This translates into CASSSSQRKETQYF.

The chain is built from TRBV4-3 and TRBJ2-3; a possible D gene is TRBD2 (5 bases). This CDR3 spans 14 amino acids. Germline-derived CDR1 and CDR2 are LGHNA and YSLEER. V lost 1 base and J 4 bases, leaving 9 bases between the germline ends. The CDR3: CASSQVEGADTQYF. The CDR3 nucleotides read TGCGCCAGCAGCCAAGTTGAGGGCGCAGATACGCAGTATTTT.

The genes are TRBV4-1 and TRBJ1-5, with a tentative D call TRBD1 (5 bases). This CDR3 is 17 amino acids long. V lost 3 bases, J lost 6 bases, and 21 bases lay in between. Germline-derived CDR1 and CDR2 are MGHRA and YSYEKL. CDR3 DNA: TGCGCCAGCAGCCAGTGGGGGTTTGAGGTGTATGGTCAGCCCCAGCATTTT. Translating it yields CASSQWGFEVYGQPQHF.

The chain couples TRBV7-8 to TRBJ2-3; TRBD2 aligns across 9 bases. The CDR3 runs to 17 residues. The trim removed 4 bases at V and 6 bases at J, leaving 14 bases unmatched. Germline values: CDR1 SGHVS, CDR2 FQNEAQ. CDR3: CASSSEKASGVGDTQYF. CDR3 sequence (DNA): TGTGCCAGCAGCTCAGAGAAGGCTAGCGGGGTGGGGGATACGCAGTATTTT.

This clone occurred a few times. This chain uses TRBV5-1 with TRBJ1-3, with TRBD1 matching over 7 bases. The CDR3 covers 14 residues. Trimming cost V 4 bases and J 8 bases; bases outside gene matches: 9. Looked up from germline, CDR1 is SGHRS and CDR2 is YFSETQ. The CDR3 sequence is CASSIRGSEDTIYF. As DNA, the CDR3 is TGCGCCAGCAGCATCAGGGGGTCCGAGGACACCATATATTTT. The full variable domain, rest sourced from reference TRBV5-1 and TRBJ1-3, is KAGVTQTPRYLIKTRGQQVTLSCSPISGHRSVSWYQQTPGQGLQFLFEYFSETQRNKGNFPGRFSGRQFSNSRSEMNVSTLELGDSALYLCASSIRGSEDTIYFGEGSWLTVV.

This clone was counted a few times. J is TRBJ2-1 and V is TRBV14; D remains unclear. CDR3 size: 14 residues. Germline CDR1 SGHDN, CDR2 FVKESK. V was trimmed by 0 bases and J by 4 bases, leaving 7 bases between them. The CDR3 region is CASSQETGYNEQFF. Here the CDR3 DNA reads TGTGCCAGCAGCCAAGAGACGGGTTACAATGAGCAGTTCTTC.

This CDR3 reads CASSPEGRKTEAFF. The CDR3 coding sequence is TGCGCCAGCAGCCCGGAGGGAAGGAAAACTGAAGCTTTCTTT. The chain combines TRBV5-1 with TRBJ1-1; D unresolved. CDR1 and CDR2 (germline): SGHRS, YFSETQ. The CDR3 is 14 amino acids. Trimming took off 4 bases at V and 5 bases at J, with 15 bases between the two ends.

This chain uses TRBV7-2 with TRBJ2-3; no definite D call. The CDR3 has 14 amino acids. The V gene's germline CDR1 is SGHTA and CDR2 FQGNSA. Trimming took 4 bases from V and 4 from J, leaving 12 bases between them. CDR3 sequence: CASSSGLASDTQYF. The CDR3 bases are TGTGCCAGCAGCTCAGGCCTGGCCTCAGATACGCAGTATTTT.

The V call is TRBV5-1, the J call TRBJ2-5; 7 bases match TRBD1. CDR1 is SGHRS and CDR2 is YFSETQ in the germline V gene. V dropped 3 bases and J dropped 2; count of bases not matched to a gene: 7. This CDR3 comprises 15 residues. The CDR3 is CASSWGRDRQETQYF. In DNA, the CDR3 is TGCGCCAGCAGCTGGGGTCGGGACAGACAAGAGACCCAGTACTTC.

This clone was seen a handful of times. This chain connects TRBV2 to TRBJ2-2; D gene unclear. V was cut by 7 bases and J by 1 base, with 10 bases left in between. Germline-derived CDR1 and CDR2 are SNHLY and FYNNEI. The CDR3 has 14 amino acids. The CDR3 DNA reads TGTGCCAGCACCTTTTTGGAGAACACCGGGGAGCTGTTTTTT. Amino acid sequence: CASTFLENTGELFF.

CDR3 DNA: TGTGCCAGCAGCGTAGGGGGGGGCGTTACTAACTATGGCTACACCTTC. It codes for CASSVGGGVTNYGYTF. The chain couples TRBV9 to TRBJ1-2; D is possibly TRBD1 (6 bases). Germline CDR1 SGDLS, CDR2 YYNGEE. The length of the CDR3 is 16 residues. V dropped 0 bases and J dropped 0 bases, with 12 bases sitting between them. Filled out from reference TRBV9 and TRBJ1-2, the complete variable domain reads DSGVTQTPKHLITATGQRVTLRCSPRSGDLSVYWYQQSLDQGLQFLIQYYNGEERAKGNILERFSAQQFPDLHSELNLSSLELGDSALYFCASSVGGGVTNYGYTFGSGTRLTVV.

The chain carries TRBV5-1 and TRBJ2-5; D is undetermined. Germline V gene lookup returns CDR1 SGHRS and CDR2 YFSETQ. The V end lost 2 bases, the J end lost 2 bases, and 13 bases lay between the germline ends. This CDR3 has 15 residues. Here the CDR3 reads CASSFIVSTQETQYF. As DNA, the CDR3 is TGCGCCAGCAGCTTTATAGTGTCAACGCAAGAGACCCAGTACTTC.

CDR3 coding DNA: TGCGCCAGCACCCCAGGAGGGACAGGGGAAGAGACCCAGTACTTC. Protein sequence: CASTPGGTGEETQYF. The chain has TRBV4-1 and TRBJ2-5; 10 positions match TRBD1. V dropped 7 bases and J dropped 3; count of bases not matched to a gene: 8. The CDR3 has 15 residues. Germline V lookup: CDR1 MGHRA, CDR2 YSYEKL.

The chain joins TRBV5-1 to TRBJ1-4; D call uncertain. CDR1 SGHRS and CDR2 YFSETQ come from the germline V gene. The germline V and J ends were trimmed by 4 bases and 8 bases, with 21 bases remaining between them. CDR3 length equals 16 residues. DNA of the CDR3: TGCGCCAGCAGCAAACGCAGCCGGACGGCGAAAGAAAAACTGTTTTTT. The encoded protein is CASSKRSRTAKEKLFF.

This clone is medium-sized in the sample. V gene TRBV25-1 combines with J gene TRBJ1-5; D gene uncertain. The germline V and J ends were trimmed by 1 base and 6 bases, with 10 bases remaining between them. CDR3 length: 14 amino acids. Per the germline V gene, CDR1 is MGHDK and CDR2 is SYGVNS. This CDR3 reads CASSESGKSQPQHF. CDR3 in DNA: TGTGCCAGCAGTGAATCTGGGAAAAGTCAGCCCCAGCATTTT.

This chain uses TRBV5-1 with TRBJ1-2; D is unclear. V was trimmed by 1 base and J by 1 base, leaving 8 bases between them. CDR1 SGHRS and CDR2 YFSETQ come from the germline V gene. This CDR3 is built from 14 residues. CDR3 sequence (DNA): TGCGCCAGCAGCTTGAACGGAGGTAACTATGGCTACACCTTC. Amino acids: CASSLNGGNYGYTF.

This chain joins TRBV5-5 and TRBJ2-3; 8 bases are a match to TRBD1. The CDR3 has 15 amino acids. Looked up from germline, CDR1 is SGHKS and CDR2 is YYEKEE (reference sequence). Trimming took 0 bases from V and 6 from J; bases not matched to a gene: 6. CDR3 sequence (DNA): TGTGCCAGCAGCTTGGTGTCAGGGGGCGACGATACGCAGTATTTT. Its protein product is CASSLVSGGDDTQYF.

CDR3 region: CASSLELSDYYEQYF. For the CDR3, the DNA is TGCGCCAGCAGCTTGGAGCTATCCGACTACTACGAGCAGTACTTC. The genes are TRBV5-1 and TRBJ2-7; possible D gene TRBD2, 5 bases. V was shortened by 0 bases and J by 3 bases, with 13 bases between the two germline ends. The CDR3 runs to 15 residues. Looked up from germline, CDR1 is SGHRS and CDR2 is YFSETQ.